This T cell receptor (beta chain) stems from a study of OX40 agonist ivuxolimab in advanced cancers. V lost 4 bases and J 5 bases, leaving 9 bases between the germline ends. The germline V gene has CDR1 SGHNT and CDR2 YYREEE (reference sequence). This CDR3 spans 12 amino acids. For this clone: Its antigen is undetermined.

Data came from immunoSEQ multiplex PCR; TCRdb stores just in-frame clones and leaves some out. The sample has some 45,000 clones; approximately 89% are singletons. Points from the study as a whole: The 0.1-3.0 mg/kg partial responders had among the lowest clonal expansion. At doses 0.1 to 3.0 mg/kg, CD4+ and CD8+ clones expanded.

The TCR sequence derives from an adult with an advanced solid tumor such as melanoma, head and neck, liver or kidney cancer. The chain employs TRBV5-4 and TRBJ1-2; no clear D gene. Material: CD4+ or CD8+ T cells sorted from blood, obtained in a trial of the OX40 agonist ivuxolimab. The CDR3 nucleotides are TGTGCCAGCAGCCAGGAGGGTTATGGCTACACCTTC. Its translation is CASSQEGYGYTF.